This TCR beta chain was documented in a study of cytomegalovirus exposure and HLA in healthy donors. Study outcomes and limitations: Fewer N-insertions than the roughly 650-donor mean were reportedly shown by an Asian-associated ancestry cluster in a later analysis.

In this sample, this clone turned up a few times. Its specificity is unknown. Germline CDR1 is MGHRA and CDR2 is YSYEKL. The J segment lost 7 bases and the V segment lost 0 bases, leaving 6 bases of the junction unmatched. CDR3 size: 15 residues. Primers for the PCR totalled 60 Vbeta and 13 Jbeta. This table comes from immunoSEQ multiplex PCR, and its TCRdb copy is limited to in-frame clones, with some not included. The sample shows about 160,000 clones, about 82% of them seen only once. Sequencing was performed on PBMCs. V is TRBV4-1 and J is TRBJ2-4, with TRBD2 matching over 7 bases. This receptor was identified in a female donor in good health and CMV-seronegative. CDR3 in amino acids: CASSQEQAGANIQYF. The CDR3 bases are TGCGCCAGCAGCCAAGAACAGGCGGGAGCGAACATTCAGTACTTC.